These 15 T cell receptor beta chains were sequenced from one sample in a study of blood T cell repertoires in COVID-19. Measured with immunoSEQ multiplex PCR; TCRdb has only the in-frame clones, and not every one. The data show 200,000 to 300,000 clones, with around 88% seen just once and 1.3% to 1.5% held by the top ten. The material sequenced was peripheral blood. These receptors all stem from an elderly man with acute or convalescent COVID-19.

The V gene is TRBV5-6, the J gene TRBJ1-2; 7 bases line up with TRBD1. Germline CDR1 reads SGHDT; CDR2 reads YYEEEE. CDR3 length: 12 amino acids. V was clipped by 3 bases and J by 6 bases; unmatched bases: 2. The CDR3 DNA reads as TGTGCCAGCAGCTGGGACAGCCATGGCTACACCTTC. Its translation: CASSWDSHGYTF.

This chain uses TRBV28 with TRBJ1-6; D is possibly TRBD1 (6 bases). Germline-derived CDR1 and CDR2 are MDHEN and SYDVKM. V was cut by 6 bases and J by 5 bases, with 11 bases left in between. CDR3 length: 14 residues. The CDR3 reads CASRGDIDNSPLHF. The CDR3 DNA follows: TGTGCCAGCAGGGGGGACATCGATAATTCACCCCTCCACTTT.

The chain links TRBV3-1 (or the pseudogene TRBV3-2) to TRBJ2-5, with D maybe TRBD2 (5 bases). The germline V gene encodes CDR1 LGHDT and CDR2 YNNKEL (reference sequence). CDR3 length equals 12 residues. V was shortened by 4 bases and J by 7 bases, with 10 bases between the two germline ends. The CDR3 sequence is CASSLSRGTQYF. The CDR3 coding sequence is TGTGCCAGCAGCCTTTCACGGGGGACCCAGTACTTC.

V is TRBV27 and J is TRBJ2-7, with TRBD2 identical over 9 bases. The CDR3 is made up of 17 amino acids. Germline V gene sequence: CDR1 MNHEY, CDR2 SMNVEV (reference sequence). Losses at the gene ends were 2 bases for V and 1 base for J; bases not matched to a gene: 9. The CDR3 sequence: CASSLIPSGAESYEQYF. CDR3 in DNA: TGTGCCAGCAGTTTAATTCCTAGCGGGGCGGAGTCCTACGAGCAGTACTTC.

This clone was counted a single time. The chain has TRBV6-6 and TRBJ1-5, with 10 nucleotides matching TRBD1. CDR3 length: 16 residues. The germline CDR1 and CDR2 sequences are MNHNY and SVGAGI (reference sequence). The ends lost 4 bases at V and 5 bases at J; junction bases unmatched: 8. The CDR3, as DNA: TGTGCCAGCAGTTCATCGGACAGGGGGGGGGATCAGCCCCAGCATTTT. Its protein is CASSSSDRGGDQPQHF.

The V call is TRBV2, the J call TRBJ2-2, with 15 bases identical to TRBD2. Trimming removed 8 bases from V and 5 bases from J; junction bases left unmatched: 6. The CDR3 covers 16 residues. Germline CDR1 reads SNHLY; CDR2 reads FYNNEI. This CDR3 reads CASGLAGGPGTGELFF. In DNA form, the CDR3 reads TGTGCCAGCGGACTAGCGGGAGGGCCGGGGACCGGGGAGCTGTTTTTT.

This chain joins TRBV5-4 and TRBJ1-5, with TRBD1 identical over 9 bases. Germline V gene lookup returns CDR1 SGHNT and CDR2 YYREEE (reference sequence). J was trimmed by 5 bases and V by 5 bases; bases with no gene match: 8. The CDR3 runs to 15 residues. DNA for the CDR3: TGTGCCAGCAGGTACGACAGGGGGGACGATCAGCCCCAGCATTTT. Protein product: CASRYDRGDDQPQHF.

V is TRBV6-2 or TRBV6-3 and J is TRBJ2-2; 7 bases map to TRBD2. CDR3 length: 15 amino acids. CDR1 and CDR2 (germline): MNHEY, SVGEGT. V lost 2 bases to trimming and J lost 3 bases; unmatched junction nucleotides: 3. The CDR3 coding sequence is TGTGCCAGCAGTTACCTAGCGGAAGACACCGGGGAGCTGTTTTTT. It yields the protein CASSYLAEDTGELFF.

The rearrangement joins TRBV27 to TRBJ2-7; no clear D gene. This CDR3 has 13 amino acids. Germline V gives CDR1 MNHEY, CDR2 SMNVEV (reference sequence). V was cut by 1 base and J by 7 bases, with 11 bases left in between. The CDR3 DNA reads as TGTGCCAGCAGTTTATTGGTCGGTTGGGAGCAGTACTTC. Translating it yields CASSLLVGWEQYF.

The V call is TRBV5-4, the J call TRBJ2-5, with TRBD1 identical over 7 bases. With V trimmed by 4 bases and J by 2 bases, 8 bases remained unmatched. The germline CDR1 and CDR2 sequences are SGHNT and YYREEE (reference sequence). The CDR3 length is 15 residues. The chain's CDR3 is CASSEDRARQETQYF. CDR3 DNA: TGTGCCAGCAGCGAAGACAGGGCGAGACAAGAGACCCAGTACTTC.

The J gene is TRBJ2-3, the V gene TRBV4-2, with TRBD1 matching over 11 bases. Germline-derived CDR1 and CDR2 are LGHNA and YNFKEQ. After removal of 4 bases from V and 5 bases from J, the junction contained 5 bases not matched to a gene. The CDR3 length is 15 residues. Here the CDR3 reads CASSRQGTGGDTQYF. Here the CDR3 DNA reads TGTGCCAGCAGCCGCCAAGGGACAGGGGGAGATACGCAGTATTTT.

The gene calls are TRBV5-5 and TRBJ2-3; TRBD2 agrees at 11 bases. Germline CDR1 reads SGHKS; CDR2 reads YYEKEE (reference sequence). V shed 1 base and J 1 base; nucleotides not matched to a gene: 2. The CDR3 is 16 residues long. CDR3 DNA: TGTGCCAGCAGCTTGTTGACTAGCGGGGGCACAGATACGCAGTATTTT. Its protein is CASSLLTSGGTDTQYF.

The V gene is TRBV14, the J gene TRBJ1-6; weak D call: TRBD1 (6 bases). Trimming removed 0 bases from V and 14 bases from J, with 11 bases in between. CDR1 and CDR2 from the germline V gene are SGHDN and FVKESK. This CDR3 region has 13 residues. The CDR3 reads CASSQDRRTALHF. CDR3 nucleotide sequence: TGTGCCAGCAGCCAAGATCGTCGGACAGCCCTCCACTTT.

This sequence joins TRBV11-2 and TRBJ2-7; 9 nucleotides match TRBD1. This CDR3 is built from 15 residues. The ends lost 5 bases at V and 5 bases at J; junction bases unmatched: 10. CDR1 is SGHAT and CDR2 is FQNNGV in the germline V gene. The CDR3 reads CASSQHPGQGNEQYF. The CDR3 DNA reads TGTGCCAGCAGCCAACATCCGGGACAGGGTAACGAGCAGTACTTC.

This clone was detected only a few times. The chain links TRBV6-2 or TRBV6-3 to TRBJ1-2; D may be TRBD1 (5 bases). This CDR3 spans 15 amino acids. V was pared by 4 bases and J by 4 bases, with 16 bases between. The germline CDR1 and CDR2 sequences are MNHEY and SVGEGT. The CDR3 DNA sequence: TGTGCCAGCAGTTCCCGCGGGGCGGGGATCTATGGCTACACCTTC. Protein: CASSSRGAGIYGYTF.